This T cell receptor beta chain was recorded in a study of shared clonotypes between healthy human individuals. Study overall: Three CD4 naive, three CD4 memory, two CD8 naive and one CD8 memory plate were used per donor.

Deep-level running was used for the assay. Some 30,000 T cell genomes, or approximately 190 ng DNA, went into the sorted-subset replicate PCRs. The protocol was immunoSEQ multiplex PCR, while the TCRdb copy is restricted to in-frame clones and leaves out a portion. Counted here are nearly 600,000 clones, 95% occurring once; the ten biggest clones make up about 0.11%. Naive CD8 populations comprised CD45RO-negative cells positively selected for CCR7, excluding terminally differentiated effector memory CD45RA+ cells. The CDR3 has 15 residues. The germline gives CDR1 SEHNR, CDR2 FQNEAQ (reference sequence). Trimming cost V 1 base and J 6 bases; bases outside gene matches: 6.

Sequencing used naive CD8+ T cells sorted from blood. The receptor was derived from a woman in her twenties or thirties in good health. The gene calls are TRBV7-9 and TRBJ2-1, with 7 bases aligning to TRBD1. CDR3 residues: CASSLGQGDSNEQFF. CDR3 bases: TGTGCCAGCAGCTTAGGCCAGGGGGATAGCAATGAGCAGTTCTTC.